This TCR beta chain was recorded in a study of blood T cell repertoires in COVID-19. Looking at the study overall: Acute-phase and convalescent COVID-19 samples originated in the United States, Italy and Spain. PBMCs, B-cell-depleted T cells, or T cells were the source of the cDNA or gDNA that made up the material.

Original methodology: Estimates of nucleated cell counts were drawn from the amplification of reference gene primers. Using immunoSEQ multiplex PCR, the repertoire was profiled, and TCRdb retains in-frame clones only, with some absent. V and J calls and clone size follow that table, whereas D and trimming were derived from the DNA. The table includes about 50,000 clones, more than 85% detected once. With 5 bases clipped from V and 7 bases from J, the junction kept 12 bases outside the gene matches. The CDR3 runs 15 residues. The germline V gene has CDR1 MDHEN and CDR2 SYDVKM. This chain connects TRBV28 to TRBJ2-7, with 9 positions matching TRBD1. The specimen sequenced was peripheral blood. The source is a man aged 50 to 59 with active COVID-19. The CDR3: CASSAPSGQGREQYF. The CDR3 DNA follows: TGTGCCAGCAGTGCCCCATCAGGACAGGGGAGGGAGCAGTACTTC.